These T cell receptor beta chains were read from a single sample in a study of CD8+CD57+ T cells in acquired aplastic anemia. TCRdb reanalysed the reads using MiXCR and keeps one entry per CDR3 protein. The data show a few hundred thousand distinct CDR3 sequences, 55% to 75% seen once. Sequenced material: sorted CD4+, CD8+, or CD8+CD57+ T cells (not recorded which) from PBMCs. Source of these receptors: a human donor in good health, serving as a control. The conserved cysteine and the conserved F or W are not part of the CDR3 here.

j_call	v_call	cdr3_length	cdr3_aa
TRBJ1-2	TRBV10-3	10	ASRPSNYGDT
TRBJ2-6	TRBV30	12	AWTLGSGANVLT
TRBJ1-4	TRBV20-1	10	SAREQALKLF
TRBJ2-7	TRBV15	12	AASRDVESDAQY
TRBJ2-2	TRBV7-9	16	ASSSGGGRGTLTGELF
TRBJ1-4	TRBV20-1	10	SARMTNEKLF
TRBJ1-1	TRBV19	13	ASSISTGRDTEAF
TRBJ1-3	TRBV7-2	13	ASSQFWGAGNTIY
TRBJ2-2	TRBV20-1	11	SVWTSNTGELF
TRBJ1-6	TRBV6-5	12	ASSYGEGTSPLH
TRBJ2-7	TRBV7-8	12	ASSSPGQLDEQY
TRBJ1-2	TRBV20-1	12	SAARDAANYGYT
TRBJ1-3	TRBV4-1	11	ASTYRSGNTIY
TRBJ2-5	TRBV2	11	ASRGAGGETHY
TRBJ1-2	TRBV7-2	13	ASSFKTGEYYGYT
TRBJ1-2	TRBV25-1	12	ASSPSTGGRGYT
TRBJ2-7	TRBV7-2	13	ASSLAPTSSYEQY
TRBJ2-7	TRBV10-2	13	ASSIASGVTNEQY
TRBJ1-6	TRBV25-1	14	ASSLGQGAGSGPLH
TRBJ2-7	TRBV7-9	18	ASSSLSRPTPGDSSYEQY
TRBJ2-7	TRBV7-9	10	ASSASGLEQY
TRBJ2-3	TRBV11-2	15	ASSLRQGGGGADTQY
TRBJ2-3	TRBV19	12	ASSVSLDTGAQY
TRBJ1-2	TRBV20-1	11	SAPDRRNYGYT
TRBJ1-2	TRBV5-1	12	ASSPDRTYGGYT
TRBJ1-2	TRBV15	11	ATGAGRTYGYT
TRBJ1-2	TRBV6-6	12	ASSFPVGLYGYT
TRBJ1-2	TRBV7-6	11	ASSLERDSGYT
TRBJ2-6	TRBV7-9	16	ASSSVGSQETQYNVLT
TRBJ2-1	TRBV5-1	12	ASSGGTGAYEQF
TRBJ2-5	TRBV12-3/TRBV12-4	12	ASRSWGEQETQY
TRBJ1-2	TRBV10-3	10	AISEETAGYT
TRBJ2-7	TRBV10-3	12	AISLDRVPYEQY
TRBJ1-5	TRBV7-2	13	ASSLAPGAGQPQH
TRBJ1-2	TRBV20-1	12	SASYEREPMGYT
TRBJ1-1	TRBV7-2	12	ASSLAGASGIRL
TRBJ1-1	TRBV19	10	ASSMVGLEAF
TRBJ2-7	TRBV24-1	13	ATSAVAGTIPGQN
TRBJ1-5	TRBV20-1	17	SARKEREGTRNSNQPQH
TRBJ1-3	TRBV7-2	13	ATSRDRNLTNNIY
TRBJ2-6	TRBV25-1	14	ASSPGMGTGANVLT
TRBJ1-2	TRBV19	15	ASSIDPRAFINYGYT
TRBJ2-1	TRBV20-1	12	SASLGFLYNEQF
TRBJ1-4	TRBV12-3/TRBV12-4	12	ASDQGKGNEKLL
TRBJ2-1	TRBV20-1	14	SASSWAGASYNEQF
TRBJ1-1	TRBV2	11	ASSARFTNTPY
TRBJ2-2	TRBV20-1	10	SARYEGGELF
TRBJ2-1	TRBV24-1	13	ATSDPGLAGGVQF
TRBJ2-7	TRBV2	13	ASSDSGTVDDEQY
TRBJ1-1	TRBV7-4	13	ASSLVGEVEAEAF
TRBJ1-1	TRBV12-5	11	ASGQVGGTEAF
TRBJ2-5	TRBV7-2	13	ASSLATGTSGYEY